Shown below are 22 T cell receptor beta chains from a single sample sequenced in a study of a mutant IDH1 vaccine in newly diagnosed glioma. This table comes from immunoSEQ multiplex PCR, and its TCRdb copy is limited to in-frame clones, with some not included. The sample yields tens of thousands of clones, 82% seen once. What these receptors recognize is not known. As for time point: week 47, end of study. Doses consisted of 300 ug of mutant IDH1 20-mer peptide each, paired with topical imiquimod. Sequencing was performed on PBMCs, taken from a glioma patient whose treatment included an IDH1 peptide vaccine. The receptors were sampled from a young man with glioma. Some clones in this sample may be carry-over from other donors' samples.

This sequence joins TRBV10-3 and TRBJ1-2, with D unclear. V gave up 2 bases and J gave up 4 bases, with 11 bases separating them. This CDR3 region has 14 residues. Per germline, CDR1 ENHRY and CDR2 SYGVKD. CDR3 DNA sequence: TGTGCCATCAGTGAGCCCGGATCGGGCTATGGCTACACCTTC. Encoded protein: CAISEPGSGYGYTF.

This chain connects TRBV2 to TRBJ2-5; D remains unclear. CDR3 length equals 15 residues. The V end lost 6 bases, the J end lost 1 base, and 15 bases lay between the germline ends. From germline, CDR1 is SNHLY and CDR2 FYNNEI. CDR3 DNA: TGTGCCAGCAGGAGAGGAGTGGTAGCCCAAGAGACCCAGTACTTC. Protein sequence: CASRRGVVAQETQYF.

The chain links TRBV7-2 to TRBJ1-2; 11 bases match TRBD1. Trimming took 8 bases from V and 5 from J; bases not matched to a gene: 13. Germline V gene sequence: CDR1 SGHTA, CDR2 FQGNSA. The CDR3 is made up of 16 amino acids. DNA for the CDR3: TGTGCCAGCCGCCCGGTGGGGACAGGGGGTATTTATGGCTACACCTTC. Residues: CASRPVGTGGIYGYTF.

The chain combines TRBV19 with TRBJ2-7; D is possibly TRBD2 (7 bases). Trimming took 4 bases from V and 2 from J, leaving 9 bases between them. The germline gives CDR1 LNHDA, CDR2 SQIVND (reference sequence). This CDR3 region has 13 residues. The CDR3 reads CASSSGGPYEQYF. DNA of the CDR3: TGTGCCAGTAGTAGCGGGGGCCCCTACGAGCAGTACTTC. The variable domain in full, completed from reference TRBV19 and TRBJ2-7, reads DGGITQSPKYLFRKEGQNVTLSCEQNLNHDAMYWYRQDPGQGLRLIYYSQIVNDFQKGDIAEGYSVSREKKESFPLTVTSAQKNPTAFYLCASSSGGPYEQYFGPGTRLTVT.

The J gene is TRBJ1-4, the V gene TRBV28, with 11 bases that match TRBD1. Germline V gives CDR1 MDHEN, CDR2 SYDVKM. With 2 bases clipped from V and 10 bases from J, the junction kept 9 bases outside the gene matches. The CDR3 is made up of 16 amino acids. CDR3 nucleotides: TGTGCCAGCAGTTTAGGGGCTTGGGGACAGGGGGGAAAACTGTTTTTT. Translated, it gives CASSLGAWGQGGKLFF.

The chain is built from TRBV9 and TRBJ2-7; D is undetermined. There are 17 residues in the CDR3. From germline, CDR1 is SGDLS and CDR2 YYNGEE. V lost 1 base and J lost 2, with 19 bases in between. CDR3 sequence (DNA): TGTGCCAGCAGCGTATCGGTGGATGGGGAACTTCCCTACGAGCAGTACTTC. As protein: CASSVSVDGELPYEQYF.

This clone was detected only once. The chain combines TRBV6-1 with TRBJ2-5; 9 bases line up with TRBD1. Germline-derived CDR1 and CDR2 are MNHNS and SASEGT. V dropped 9 bases and J dropped 5; count of bases not matched to a gene: 7. CDR3 length: 13 amino acids. CDR3 in amino acids: CASSRDRDETQYF. CDR3 coding DNA: TGTGCCAGTTCCCGGGACAGGGACGAGACCCAGTACTTC.

V gene TRBV9 combines with J gene TRBJ2-2, with 8 bases fitting TRBD2. Germline assignment: CDR1 SGDLS and CDR2 YYNGEE. With V trimmed by 0 bases and J by 4 bases, 8 bases remained unmatched. This CDR3 contains 17 residues. For the CDR3, the DNA is TGTGCCAGCAGCGTAGTGGCTTTTAGCGGGACCACCGGGGAGCTGTTTTTT. Translating it yields CASSVVAFSGTTGELFF.

This clone was observed a single time. The chain is built from TRBV4-3 and TRBJ1-2, with D hard to call. Deletions cut 2 bases from V and 4 bases from J, with 14 bases between. Germline V lookup: CDR1 LGHNA, CDR2 YSLEER. The CDR3 has 15 residues. CDR3 nucleotides: TGCGCCAGCAGCCAAAGGGTGCAGGAGATCTATGGCTACACCTTC. This translates into CASSQRVQEIYGYTF.

The chain has TRBV2 and TRBJ1-6, with D perhaps matching TRBD1 (6 bases). The CDR3 contains 19 residues. V was cut by 7 bases and J by 0 bases, with 22 bases left in between. CDR1 SNHLY and CDR2 FYNNEI come from the germline V gene. CDR3 sequence (DNA): TGTGCCAGCACCGGGGGTGCAGGCCAGGGGAGCTCCTATAATTCACCCCTCCACTTT. Amino acids: CASTGGAGQGSSYNSPLHF. The variable domain in full, completed from reference TRBV2 and TRBJ1-6, reads EPEVTQTPSHQVTQMGQEVILRCVPISNHLYFYWYRQILGQKVEFLVSFYNNEISEKSEIFDDQFSVERPDGSNFTLKIRSTKLEDSAMYFCASTGGAGQGSSYNSPLHFGNGTRLTVT.

V is TRBV10-3 and J is TRBJ1-5, with D maybe TRBD1 (5 bases). Trimming left V 0 bases short and J 0 bases short, with 6 bases between. Germline-derived CDR1 and CDR2 are ENHRY and SYGVKD. This CDR3 comprises 15 residues. CDR3 sequence: CAISESGASNQPQHF. CDR3 nucleotides: TGTGCCATCAGTGAGTCTGGGGCTAGCAATCAGCCCCAGCATTTT.

The V and J genes are TRBV14 and TRBJ2-2, with D perhaps matching TRBD1 or TRBD2 (5 bases each). CDR3 length: 17 residues. Per germline, CDR1 SGHDN and CDR2 FVKESK. Trimming removed 0 bases from V and 0 bases from J, with 11 bases in between. The CDR3 region has the DNA TGTGCCAGCAGCCAAGATTTAAGGGGACCGAACACCGGGGAGCTGTTTTTT. Translating gives CASSQDLRGPNTGELFF.

The chain uses TRBV29-1 and TRBJ2-7, with 8 bases fitting TRBD2. In germline, CDR1 is SQVTM, CDR2 ANQGSEA. Trimming took 2 bases from V and 2 from J; bases not matched to a gene: 20. CDR3 length: 19 amino acids. The CDR3 nucleotides read TGCAGCGTTGAACTCTCGGGTCGGGGAAGACTAGCGCGCACCTACGAGCAGTACTTC. Its translation is CSVELSGRGRLARTYEQYF.

The chain recombines TRBV27 with TRBJ2-7; TRBD2 matches at 13 bases. Looked up from germline, CDR1 is MNHEY and CDR2 is SMNVEV (reference sequence). The CDR3 totals 15 residues. Unmatched junction bases numbered 6, after V lost 3 bases and J lost 7 bases. Here the CDR3 reads CASSFAGLAGREQYF. Written as DNA, the CDR3 is TGTGCCAGCAGTTTCGCGGGACTAGCGGGACGGGAGCAGTACTTC.

The chain couples TRBV6-5 to TRBJ2-7; TRBD1 matches at 10 bases. Trimming cost V 0 bases and J 0 bases; bases outside gene matches: 2. Per germline, CDR1 MNHEY and CDR2 SVGAGI. The CDR3 totals 16 residues. Here the CDR3 DNA reads TGTGCCAGCAGTTACTCCCGGACAGGGGGCTCCTACGAGCAGTACTTC. Amino acids: CASSYSRTGGSYEQYF.

The sample holds one count of this clone. V is TRBV5-6 and J is TRBJ2-3; the D gene is possibly TRBD1 (5 bases). This CDR3 region has 15 residues. Germline CDR1 reads SGHDT; CDR2 reads YYEEEE. Trimming pared 0 bases from V and 0 bases from J, leaving 8 bases between. In nucleotides, the CDR3 is TGTGCCAGCAGCTTGGAGGGGCCAAGCACAGATACGCAGTATTTT. It is translated as CASSLEGPSTDTQYF.

CDR3 sequence reads: CASLGSGAGVAAFF. Written as DNA, the CDR3 is TGTGCCAGCTTAGGTTCAGGGGCTGGGGTAGCGGCTTTCTTT. V usage is TRBV5-6 and J usage is TRBJ1-1; weak D call: TRBD1 (6 bases). Trimming left V 7 bases short and J 11 bases short, with 24 bases between. Germline CDR1 and CDR2: SGHDT and YYEEEE. The CDR3 covers 14 residues.

This rearrangement joins TRBV9 to TRBJ1-1; D possibly corresponds to TRBD1 (5 bases). V was shortened by 4 bases and J by 0 bases, with 10 bases between the two germline ends. Germline V gene lookup returns CDR1 SGDLS and CDR2 YYNGEE. The CDR3 covers 14 residues. The CDR3, as DNA: TGTGCCAGCAGCCCAGGGTTCATGAACACTGAAGCTTTCTTT. Protein product: CASSPGFMNTEAFF.

The chain employs TRBV10-2 and TRBJ1-5, with unresolved D. Per germline, CDR1 WSHSY and CDR2 SAAADI. The CDR3 sequence is 14 residues long. V lost 2 bases, J lost 4 bases, and 9 bases lay in between. DNA for the CDR3: TGCGCCAGCAGTGAGGATCAGGTTAATCAGCCCCAGCATTTT. Translating gives CASSEDQVNQPQHF.

The chain uses TRBV5-1 and TRBJ2-1, with D tentatively TRBD2 (5 bases). This CDR3 has 15 residues. The germline V gene encodes CDR1 SGHRS and CDR2 YFSETQ. V was cut by 7 bases and J by 0 bases, with 14 bases left in between. The CDR3 reads CASSSGATSYNEQFF. Here the CDR3 DNA reads TGCGCCAGCTCCAGCGGAGCGACCTCCTACAATGAGCAGTTCTTC.

Of note for this clone: A junction end diverges from the germline sequence, so it may reflect a read error. The V gene is TRBV7-7, the J gene TRBJ2-1, with 9 bases aligning to TRBD1. Germline lookup yields CDR1 SSHAT and CDR2 FNYEAQ (reference sequence). The CDR3 loop spans 16 amino acids. The CDR3 reads CASSLGTGKTWNEQFF. CDR3 DNA sequence: TGTGCTAGCAGCTTGGGGACAGGGAAAACCTGGAATGAGCAGTTCTTC.

In this sample, this clone turned up once. The chain employs TRBV7-8 and TRBJ1-6, with a tentative D call TRBD1 (5 bases). Trimming left V 1 base short and J 10 bases short, with 8 bases between. Germline V CDR1 and CDR2: SGHVS, FQNEAQ. The CDR3 covers 13 residues. CDR3 in DNA: TGTGCCAGCAGCTTAGAAGGGGCCTCACCCCTCCACTTT. It translates to CASSLEGASPLHF.